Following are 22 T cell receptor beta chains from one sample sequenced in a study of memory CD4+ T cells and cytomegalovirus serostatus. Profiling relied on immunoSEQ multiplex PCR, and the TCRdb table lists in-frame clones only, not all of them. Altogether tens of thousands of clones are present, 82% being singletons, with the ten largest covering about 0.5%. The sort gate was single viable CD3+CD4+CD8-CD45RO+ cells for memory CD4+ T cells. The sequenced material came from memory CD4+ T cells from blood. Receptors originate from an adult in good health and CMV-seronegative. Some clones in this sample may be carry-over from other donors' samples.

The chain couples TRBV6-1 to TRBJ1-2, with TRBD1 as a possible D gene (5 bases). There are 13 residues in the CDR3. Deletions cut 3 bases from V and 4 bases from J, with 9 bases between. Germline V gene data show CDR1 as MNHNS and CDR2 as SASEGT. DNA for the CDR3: TGTGCCAGCAGTGAGGCGGGGGGCTATGGCTACACCTTC. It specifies CASSEAGGYGYTF.

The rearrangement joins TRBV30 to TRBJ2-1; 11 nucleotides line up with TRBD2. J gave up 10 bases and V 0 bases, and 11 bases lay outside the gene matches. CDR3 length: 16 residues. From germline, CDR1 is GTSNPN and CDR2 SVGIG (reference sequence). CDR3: CAWSVLTSGSFPEQFF. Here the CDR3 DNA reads TGTGCCTGGAGTGTACTAACTAGCGGGAGTTTTCCGGAGCAGTTCTTC.

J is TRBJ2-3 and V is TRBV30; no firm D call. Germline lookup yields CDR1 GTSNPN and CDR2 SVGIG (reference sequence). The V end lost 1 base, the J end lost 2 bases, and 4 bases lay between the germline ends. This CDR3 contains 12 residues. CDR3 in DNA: TGTGCCTGGAGTGGACTCACAGATACGCAGTATTTT. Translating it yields CAWSGLTDTQYF.

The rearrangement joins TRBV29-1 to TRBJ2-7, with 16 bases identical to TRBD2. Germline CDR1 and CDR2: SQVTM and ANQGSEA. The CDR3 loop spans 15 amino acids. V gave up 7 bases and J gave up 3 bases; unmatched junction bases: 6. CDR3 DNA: TGCAGCGCCTCCGGGACTAGCGGGAGGGTCTACGAGCAGTACTTC. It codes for CSASGTSGRVYEQYF.

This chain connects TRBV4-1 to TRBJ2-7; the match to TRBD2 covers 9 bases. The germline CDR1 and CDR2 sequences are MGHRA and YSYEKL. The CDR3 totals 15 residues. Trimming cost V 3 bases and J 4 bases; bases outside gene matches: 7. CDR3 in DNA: TGCGCCAGCAGCCAGGCTAGCGGGGCTCTTTACGAGCAGTACTTC. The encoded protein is CASSQASGALYEQYF.

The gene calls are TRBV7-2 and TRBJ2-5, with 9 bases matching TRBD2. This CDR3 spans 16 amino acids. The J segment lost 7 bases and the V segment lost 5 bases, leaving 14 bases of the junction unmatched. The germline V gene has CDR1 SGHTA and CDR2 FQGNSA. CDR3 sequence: CASSPSTSGQGGTQYF. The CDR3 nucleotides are TGTGCCAGCAGCCCCTCGACTAGCGGCCAAGGGGGGACCCAGTACTTC. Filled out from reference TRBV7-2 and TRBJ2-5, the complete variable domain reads GAGVSQSPSNKVTEKGKDVELRCDPISGHTALYWYRQSLGQGLEFLIYFQGNSAPDKSGLPSDRFSAERTGGSVSTLTIQRTQQEDSAVYLCASSPSTSGQGGTQYFGPGTRLLVL.

This CDR3 is CASSLTGYQETQYF. The CDR3 DNA reads TGTGCCAGTAGTCTGACAGGGTACCAAGAGACCCAGTACTTC. The chain carries TRBV19 and TRBJ2-5; TRBD1 matches 7 bases. Germline assignment: CDR1 LNHDA and CDR2 SQIVND (reference sequence). The CDR3 covers 14 residues. Trimming took 5 bases from V and 0 from J; bases not matched to a gene: 3.

CDR3 loop: CASSQIGLAGVGQETQYF. CDR3 nucleotides: TGTGCCAGCAGTCAAATAGGACTAGCGGGAGTGGGGCAAGAGACCCAGTACTTC. V is TRBV28 and J is TRBJ2-5; 13 bases align to TRBD2. Losses at the gene ends were 5 bases for V and 2 bases for J; bases not matched to a gene: 11. CDR1 is MDHEN, CDR2 SYDVKM, per germline. CDR3 length: 18 amino acids.

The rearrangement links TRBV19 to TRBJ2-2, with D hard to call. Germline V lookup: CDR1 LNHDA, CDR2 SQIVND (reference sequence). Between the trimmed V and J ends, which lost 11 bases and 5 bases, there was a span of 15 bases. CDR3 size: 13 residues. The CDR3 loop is CALYLRDTGELFF. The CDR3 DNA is TGTGCCCTATATCTCAGAGATACCGGGGAGCTGTTTTTT.

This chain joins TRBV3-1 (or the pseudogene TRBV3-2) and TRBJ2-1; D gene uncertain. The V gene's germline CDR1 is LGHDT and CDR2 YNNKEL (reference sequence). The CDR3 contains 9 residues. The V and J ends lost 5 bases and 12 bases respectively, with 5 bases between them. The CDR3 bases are TGTGCCAGCAGCGATGGGCAGTTCTTC. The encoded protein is CASSDGQFF.

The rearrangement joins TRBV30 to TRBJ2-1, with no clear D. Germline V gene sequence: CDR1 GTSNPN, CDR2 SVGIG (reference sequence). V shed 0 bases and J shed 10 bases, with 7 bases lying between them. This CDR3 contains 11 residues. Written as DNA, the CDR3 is TGTGCCTGGAGTGTACATCGAGAGCAGTTCTTC. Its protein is CAWSVHREQFF.

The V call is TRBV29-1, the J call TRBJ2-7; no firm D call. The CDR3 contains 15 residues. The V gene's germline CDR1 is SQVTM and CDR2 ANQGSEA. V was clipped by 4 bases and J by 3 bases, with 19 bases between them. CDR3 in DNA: TGCAGCGTTGCTACCGGCAGACATGAAGTCTACGAGCAGTACTTC. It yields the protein CSVATGRHEVYEQYF.

CDR3 DNA: TGTGCCAGCAGCTTAATGTTCACTCACCTCTCCTACGAGCAGTACTTC. It specifies CASSLMFTHLSYEQYF. This chain joins TRBV11-3 and TRBJ2-7, with D uncertain. The CDR3 is 16 amino acids. Germline CDR1 and CDR2: SGHNT and YENEEA. Trimming stripped 2 bases from V and 0 bases from J, with 14 bases between.

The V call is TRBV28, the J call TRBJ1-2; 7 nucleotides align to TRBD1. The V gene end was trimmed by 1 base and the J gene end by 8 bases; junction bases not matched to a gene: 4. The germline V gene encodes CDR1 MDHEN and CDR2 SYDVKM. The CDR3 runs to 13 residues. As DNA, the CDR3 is TGTGCCAGCAGTTTATTAAGGGGGCTCGGCTACACCTTC. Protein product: CASSLLRGLGYTF.

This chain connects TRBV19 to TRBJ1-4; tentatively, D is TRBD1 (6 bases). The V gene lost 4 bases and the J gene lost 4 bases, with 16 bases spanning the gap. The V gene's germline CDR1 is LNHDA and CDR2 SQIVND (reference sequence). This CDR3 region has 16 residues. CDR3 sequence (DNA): TGTGCCAGTAGTAGACCCCAGGGGAATCATAATGAAAAACTGTTTTTT. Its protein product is CASSRPQGNHNEKLFF.

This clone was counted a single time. CDR3 residues: CAWRYNYRPGLAGDGNGNEQFF. The CDR3 nucleotides read TGTGCCTGGAGGTACAATTATAGGCCGGGACTAGCGGGAGATGGCAACGGAAATGAGCAGTTCTTC. V and J are TRBV30 and TRBJ2-1, with 14 bases that match TRBD2. Germline V CDR1 and CDR2: GTSNPN, SVGIG (reference sequence). With V trimmed by 3 bases and J by 7 bases, 26 bases remained unmatched. The CDR3 consists of 22 residues.

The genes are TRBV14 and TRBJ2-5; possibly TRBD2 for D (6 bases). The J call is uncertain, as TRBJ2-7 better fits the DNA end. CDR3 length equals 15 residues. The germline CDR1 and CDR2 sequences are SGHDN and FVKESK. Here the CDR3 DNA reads TGTGCCAGCAGCCTTCGTTTCGGGAGCCTCGGCGAGCAGTACTTC. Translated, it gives CASSLRFGSLGEQYF.

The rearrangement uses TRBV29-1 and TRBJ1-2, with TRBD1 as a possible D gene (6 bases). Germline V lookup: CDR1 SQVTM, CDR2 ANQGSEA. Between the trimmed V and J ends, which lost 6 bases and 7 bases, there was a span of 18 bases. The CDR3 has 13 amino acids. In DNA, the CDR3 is TGCAGCGTGGAGGGGGAGCCTAGGTCTGGCTACACCTTC. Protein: CSVEGEPRSGYTF.

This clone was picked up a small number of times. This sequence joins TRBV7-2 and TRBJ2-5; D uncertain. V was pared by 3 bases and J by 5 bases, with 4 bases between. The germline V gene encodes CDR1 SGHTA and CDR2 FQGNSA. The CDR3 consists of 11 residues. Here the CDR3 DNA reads TGTGCCAGCAGCTTTAGCGAGACCCAGTACTTC. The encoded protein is CASSFSETQYF.

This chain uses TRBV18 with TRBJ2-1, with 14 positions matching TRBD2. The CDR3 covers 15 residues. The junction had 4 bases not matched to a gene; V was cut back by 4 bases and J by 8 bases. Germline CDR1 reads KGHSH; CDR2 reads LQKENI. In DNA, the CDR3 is TGTGCCAGCTCACTGGGACTAGCGGGAGTCGATGAGCAGTTCTTC. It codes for CASSLGLAGVDEQFF.

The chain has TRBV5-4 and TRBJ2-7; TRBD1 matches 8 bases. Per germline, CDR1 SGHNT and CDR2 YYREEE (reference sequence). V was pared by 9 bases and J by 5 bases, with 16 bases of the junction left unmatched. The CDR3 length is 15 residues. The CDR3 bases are TGTGCCACCCGACAGAAGACAGGGGTGGTGGACGAGCAGTACTTC. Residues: CATRQKTGVVDEQYF.

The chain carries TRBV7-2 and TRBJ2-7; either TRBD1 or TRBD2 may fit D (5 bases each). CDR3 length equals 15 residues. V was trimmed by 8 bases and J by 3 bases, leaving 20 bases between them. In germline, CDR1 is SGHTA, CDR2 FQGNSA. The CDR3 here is CASAGAGARDYEQYF. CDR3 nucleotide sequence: TGTGCCAGCGCCGGAGCCGGGGCCAGGGACTACGAGCAGTACTTC.